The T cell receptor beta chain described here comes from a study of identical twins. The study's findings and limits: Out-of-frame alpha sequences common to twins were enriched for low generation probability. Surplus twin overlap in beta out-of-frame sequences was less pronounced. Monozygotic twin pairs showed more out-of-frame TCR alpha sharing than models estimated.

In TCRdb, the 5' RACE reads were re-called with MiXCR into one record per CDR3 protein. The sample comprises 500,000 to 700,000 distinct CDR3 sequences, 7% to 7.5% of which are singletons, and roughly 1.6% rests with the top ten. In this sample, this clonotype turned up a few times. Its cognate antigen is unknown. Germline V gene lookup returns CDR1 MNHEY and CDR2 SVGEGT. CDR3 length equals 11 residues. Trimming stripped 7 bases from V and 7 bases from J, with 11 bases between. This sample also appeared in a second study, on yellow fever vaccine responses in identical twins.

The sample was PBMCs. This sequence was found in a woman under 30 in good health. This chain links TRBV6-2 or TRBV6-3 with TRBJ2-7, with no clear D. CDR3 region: CASTIDREQYF. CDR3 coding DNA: TGTGCCAGCACTATTGATAGGGAGCAGTACTTC.